This T cell receptor beta chain appears in the sequencing data of a study of blood T cell repertoires in COVID-19. This clone was detected a few times. The CDR3 length is 14 residues. V was trimmed by 3 bases and J by 1 base, leaving 10 bases between them. The germline V gene has CDR1 SGHAT and CDR2 FQNNGV. Profiled with immunoSEQ multiplex PCR; TCRdb holds only in-frame clones, not every one. The sample carries 150,000 to 200,000 clones, roughly 80% recorded once. The specimen was PBMCs or T cells enriched from blood (not recorded which). This chain uses TRBV11-2 with TRBJ2-7; D call uncertain. The TCR originated in a man aged 50 to 60 who had recovered from COVID-19. CDR3 sequence reads: CASSFLGRSYEQYF. CDR3 coding DNA: TGTGCCAGCAGCTTCTTAGGCAGGTCCTACGAGCAGTACTTC.